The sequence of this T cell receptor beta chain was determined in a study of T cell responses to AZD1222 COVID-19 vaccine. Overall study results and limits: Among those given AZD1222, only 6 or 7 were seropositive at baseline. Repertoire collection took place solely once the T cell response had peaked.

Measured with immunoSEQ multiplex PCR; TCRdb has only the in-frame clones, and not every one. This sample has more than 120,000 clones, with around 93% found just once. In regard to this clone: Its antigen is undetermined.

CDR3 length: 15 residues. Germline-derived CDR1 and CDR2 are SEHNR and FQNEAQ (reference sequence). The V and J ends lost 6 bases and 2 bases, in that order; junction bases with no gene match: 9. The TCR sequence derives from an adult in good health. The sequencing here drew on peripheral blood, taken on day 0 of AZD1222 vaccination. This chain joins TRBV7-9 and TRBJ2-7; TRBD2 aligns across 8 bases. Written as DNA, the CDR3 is TGTGCCAGCAGTCCTGACCCGGGGGGGCCCTACGAGCAGTACTTC. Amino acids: CASSPDPGGPYEQYF.